Below, 4 T cell receptor beta chains from the same sample are listed, as sequenced in a study of OX40 agonist ivuxolimab in advanced cancers. Clones were read by immunoSEQ multiplex PCR, and TCRdb kept only the in-frame ones, dropping some. The repertoire holds 80,000 to 95,000 clones, with 88% as singletons. Sequenced material: CD4+ or CD8+ T cells sorted from blood, taken in a trial of the OX40 agonist ivuxolimab. The receptors originated from an adult with an advanced solid tumor such as melanoma, head and neck, liver or kidney cancer.

This chain links TRBV25-1 with TRBJ2-1; TRBD1 might be the D (7 bases). With 2 bases removed from V and 9 bases from J, the gap between germline ends came to 20 bases. Germline CDR1 reads MGHDK; CDR2 reads SYGVNS. The length of the CDR3 is 16 residues. The CDR3 region has the DNA TGTGCCAGCAGTGAAGAGGAGGGGGCTATTTGGGGTGAGCAGTTCTTC. Encoded protein: CASSEEEGAIWGEQFF.

The chain links TRBV5-1 to TRBJ1-6; D remains unclear. Germline CDR1 and CDR2: SGHRS and YFSETQ. The V gene lost 0 bases and the J gene lost 3 bases, with 10 bases spanning the gap. This CDR3 region has 16 residues. The CDR3 protein is CASSLGRQLYNSPLHF. CDR3 bases: TGCGCCAGCAGCTTGGGTCGGCAGCTCTATAATTCACCCCTCCACTTT.

This chain uses TRBV29-1 with TRBJ2-5, with no clear D. Looked up from germline, CDR1 is SQVTM and CDR2 is ANQGSEA. The CDR3 loop spans 12 amino acids. V lost 0 bases to trimming and J lost 5 bases, with 7 bases between them. CDR3 nucleotide sequence: TGCAGCGTTGAAGAGGGCCTTGAGACCCAGTACTTC. Translation gives CSVEEGLETQYF.

This chain joins TRBV5-1 and TRBJ1-2, with no clear D. V was shortened by 4 bases and J by 8 bases, with 21 bases between the two germline ends. The CDR3 is 15 residues long. The germline gives CDR1 SGHRS, CDR2 YFSETQ. The CDR3 region has the DNA TGCGCCAGCAGCCAATCGGTCGGGGATGTGGGAGGCTACACCTTC. This codes for CASSQSVGDVGGYTF.